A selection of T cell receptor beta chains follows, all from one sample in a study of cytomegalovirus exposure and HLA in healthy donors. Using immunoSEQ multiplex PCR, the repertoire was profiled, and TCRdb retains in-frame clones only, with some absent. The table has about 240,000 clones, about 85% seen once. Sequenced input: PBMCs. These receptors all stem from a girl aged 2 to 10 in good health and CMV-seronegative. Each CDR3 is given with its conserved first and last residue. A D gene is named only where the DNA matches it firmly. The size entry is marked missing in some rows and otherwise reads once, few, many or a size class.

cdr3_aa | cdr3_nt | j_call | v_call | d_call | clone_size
CASSPSAGESNQPQHF | TGTGCCAGCAGTCCCTCTGCGGGGGAAAGCAATCAGCCCCAGCATTTT | TRBJ1-5 | TRBV27 | - | -
CASGLVGGSGYTF | TGTGCTAGTGGTTTGGTAGGCGGCTCTGGCTACACCTTC | TRBJ1-2 | TRBV12-5 | - | -
CASSLEGRETQYF | TGTGCCAGCAGCTTGGAGGGCCGTGAGACCCAGTACTTC | TRBJ2-5 | TRBV7-2 | - | -
CASSSPGTEYYEQYF | TGTGCCAGCAGCTCGCCCGGGACAGAGTACTACGAGCAGTACTTC | TRBJ2-7 | TRBV7-9 | TRBD1 | -
CAWTSEEQGPEAFF | TGTGCCTGGACCTCTGAGGAACAGGGACCTGAAGCTTTCTTT | TRBJ1-1 | TRBV30 | - | -
CASSPTGGAGYTF | TGTGCCAGCAGTCCTACAGGGGGCGCAGGCTACACCTTC | TRBJ1-2 | TRBV27 | TRBD1 | -
CASTDPQPRSYEQYF | TGTGCCAGCACCGACCCACAGCCCCGCTCCTACGAGCAGTACTTC | TRBJ2-7 | TRBV2 | - | once
CASSYMGGVREETQYF | TGTGCCAGCAGTTACATGGGGGGGGTGCGAGAAGAGACCCAGTACTTC | TRBJ2-5 | TRBV7-9 | TRBD2 | -
CASSVTFGGGFQETQYF | TGTGCCAGCAGCGTAACATTCGGCGGGGGCTTTCAAGAGACCCAGTACTTC | TRBJ2-5 | TRBV9 | - | -
CAWSWGRRAGELFF | TGTGCCTGGAGCTGGGGTCGGAGGGCCGGGGAGCTGTTTTTT | TRBJ2-2 | TRBV30 | - | -
CASSQDQSIDQPQHF | TGCGCCAGCAGCCAAGATCAAAGTATAGATCAGCCCCAGCATTTT | TRBJ1-5 | TRBV4-1 | - | once
CASSERGPPGNTIYF | TGTGCCAGCAGCGAAAGGGGGCCTCCTGGAAACACCATATATTTT | TRBJ1-3 | TRBV6-1 | TRBD1 | -
CATLTRDTQYF | TGTGCCACACTTACTAGAGATACGCAGTATTTT | TRBJ2-3 | TRBV15 | - | once
CAWSPPGTRHEQFF | TGTGCCTGGAGTCCTCCCGGGACTAGACATGAGCAGTTCTTC | TRBJ2-1 | TRBV30 | TRBD2 | -
CASSLGERAYGYTF | TGTGCCAGCAGCTTAGGCGAGAGAGCCTATGGCTACACCTTC | TRBJ1-2 | TRBV7-9 | - | -
CSVVPYYRALNTEAFF | TGCAGCGTTGTCCCCTATTACAGGGCCCTGAACACTGAAGCTTTCTTT | TRBJ1-1 | TRBV29-1 | - | -
CASGLASWTSGYQETQYF | TGTGCTAGTGGTTTGGCTTCTTGGACTAGCGGTTACCAAGAGACCCAGTACTTC | TRBJ2-5 | TRBV12-5 | TRBD2 | -
CASSYSSRGTQQPQHF | TGTGCCAGCAGTTACTCGAGTAGGGGAACACAACAGCCCCAGCATTTT | TRBJ1-5 | TRBV6-6 | - | -
CASSASGLNYEQYF | TGCGCCAGCAGCGCGTCCGGACTAAACTACGAGCAGTACTTC | TRBJ2-7 | TRBV5-1 | - | -
CASSQVTANYGYTF | TGTGCCAGCAGCCAAGTTACGGCTAACTATGGCTACACCTTC | TRBJ1-2 | TRBV4-2 | - | -
CASSQVVGANVLTF | TGTGCCAGCAGCCAAGTCGTTGGGGCCAACGTCCTGACTTTC | TRBJ2-6 | TRBV4-2 | - | -
CASSFRGARPDVPDTQYF | TGTGCCAGCAGTTTCCGGGGAGCCAGACCCGATGTACCAGATACGCAGTATTTT | TRBJ2-3 | TRBV27 | - | -
CASSSASYNEQFF | TGCGCCAGCAGCTCTGCCAGCTACAATGAGCAGTTCTTC | TRBJ2-1 | TRBV5-1 | - | -
CASSDPITGKSMNTEAFF | TGTGCCAGCAGTGATCCAATCACAGGGAAATCCATGAACACTGAAGCTTTCTTT | TRBJ1-1 | TRBV6-4 | - | -
CASSHPGQTNYGYTF | TGCGCCAGCAGCCATCCGGGACAGACTAACTATGGCTACACCTTC | TRBJ1-2 | TRBV4-1 | TRBD1 | -
CASSQEAGREKTQYF | TGCGCCAGCAGCCAAGAAGCGGGGCGAGAGAAGACCCAGTACTTC | TRBJ2-5 | TRBV4-1 | TRBD2 | -
CASRTGGANVLTF | TGTGCCAGCCGGACAGGAGGGGCCAACGTCCTGACTTTC | TRBJ2-6 | TRBV6-5 | TRBD1 | -
CASSLDPHRDSPLHF | TGTGCCAGCAGCTTAGATCCCCACAGGGACTCACCCCTCCACTTT | TRBJ1-6 | TRBV11-2 | - | -
CASSYRTGSYNEQFF | TGTGCCAGCAGTTACCGGACAGGGTCCTACAATGAGCAGTTCTTC | TRBJ2-1 | TRBV6-5 | TRBD1 | -
CSVGFRGDTQYF | TGCAGCGTTGGTTTTCGAGGGGATACGCAGTATTTT | TRBJ2-3 | TRBV29-1 | - | -
CAISEPGTAKETQYF | TGTGCCATCAGTGAGCCCGGGACAGCGAAAGAGACCCAGTACTTC | TRBJ2-5 | TRBV10-3 | TRBD1 | -
CASSYCPRGGRGEQYF | TGTGCCAGCAGTTATTGTCCTAGGGGCGGTCGAGGCGAGCAGTACTTC | TRBJ2-7 | TRBV6-9 | - | -
CASSDFGTASF | TGTGCCAGCAGTGATTTCGGGACTGCCTCTTTT | TRBJ1-4 | TRBV25-1 | - | -
CAISEKTVYGYTF | TGTGCCATCAGTGAGAAGACAGTCTATGGCTACACCTTC | TRBJ1-2 | TRBV10-3 | - | -
CASSLGGQSEAFF | TGTGCCAGCAGCTTAGGGGGGCAGAGTGAAGCTTTCTTT | TRBJ1-1 | TRBV7-6 | - | few
CASSLKLSYGYTF | TGTGCCAGCAGTTTGAAACTGAGCTATGGCTACACCTTC | TRBJ1-2 | TRBV27 | - | -
CASSRGQEAFF | TGTGCCAGCAGCCGAGGTCAGGAAGCTTTCTTT | TRBJ1-1 | TRBV14 | - | -
CASSADRSDTEAFF | TGCGCCAGCAGCGCGGACAGGAGTGACACTGAAGCTTTCTTT | TRBJ1-1 | TRBV5-1 | TRBD1 | -
CASSYLAGHYEQYF | TGTGCCAGCAGTTATTTGGCGGGGCACTACGAGCAGTACTTC | TRBJ2-7 | TRBV6-9 | - | -
CASCGGETYEQYF | TGTGCCAGCTGCGGCGGAGAAACCTACGAGCAGTACTTC | TRBJ2-7 | TRBV5-8 | - | -
CASSSGTVTTEAFF | TGTGCCAGCAGCTCAGGGACAGTGACCACTGAAGCTTTCTTT | TRBJ1-1 | TRBV5-6 | TRBD1 | -
CASSLEFTYNEQFF | TGTGCCAGCAGCTTAGAATTCACCTACAATGAGCAGTTCTTC | TRBJ2-1 | TRBV7-8 | - | -
CASRDREKIGELFF | TGTGCCAGCCGGGACAGGGAGAAAATCGGGGAGCTGTTTTTT | TRBJ2-2 | TRBV7-6 | TRBD1 | -
CAGGRGARGYTF | TGTGCCGGGGGGCGGGGGGCCCGGGGCTACACCTTC | TRBJ1-2 | TRBV30 | - | few
CASSRQGSTEAFF | TGCGCCAGCAGCAGACAGGGGAGCACTGAAGCTTTCTTT | TRBJ1-1 | TRBV10-2 | TRBD1 | once
CASSRGGTNTGELFF | TGCGCCAGCAGCCGCGGGGGGACGAACACCGGGGAGCTGTTTTTT | TRBJ2-2 | TRBV5-1 | TRBD2 | -
CASSPIGSNQPQHF | TGTGCCAGCAGCCCAATTGGCAGCAATCAGCCCCAGCATTTT | TRBJ1-5 | TRBV7-8 | - | -
CASSLGLAGYLNTQYF | TGCGCCAGCAGCTTGGGACTAGCGGGGTACTTGAATACGCAGTATTTT | TRBJ2-3 | TRBV5-1 | TRBD2 | -
CASSVGGLAFNEQFF | TGTGCCAGCAGCGTAGGGGGACTAGCCTTCAATGAGCAGTTCTTC | TRBJ2-1 | TRBV9 | TRBD2 | -
CASSLANSYEQYF | TGTGCCAGCAGCTTAGCCAATTCCTACGAGCAGTACTTC | TRBJ2-7 | TRBV7-9 | - | -
CASSLAGANTGELFF | TGCGCCAGCAGCTTAGCGGGAGCGAACACCGGGGAGCTGTTTTTT | TRBJ2-2 | TRBV5-1 | TRBD2 | -